The TCR beta chain described here comes from a study of cytomegalovirus exposure and HLA in healthy donors. Study as a whole: According to later analysis, the same platform produced the 120 validation and several hundred first-cohort repertoires.

With regard to this clone: The antigen is unknown.

CDR1 is LGHNA, CDR2 YNFKEQ, per germline. The CDR3 spans 18 residues. Trimming cost V 0 bases and J 3 bases; bases outside gene matches: 10. Study outcomes and limitations: Most TCR sequences were seen very rarely across donors, but some public TCRs occurred in many.

The table came from immunoSEQ multiplex PCR; TCRdb's copy has only in-frame clones and leaves some out. The sample contains about 180,000 clones, 75% to 90% of which appear only once. The sample was PBMCs. The J gene is TRBJ2-3, the V gene TRBV4-2, with 9 bases matching TRBD2. This receptor was identified in a man between 18 and 29 years old in good health and CMV-seropositive. The CDR3 sequence is CASSQEVNKREATDTQYF. The CDR3 DNA follows: TGTGCCAGCAGCCAAGAGGTTAATAAGCGGGAGGCAACAGATACGCAGTATTTT.